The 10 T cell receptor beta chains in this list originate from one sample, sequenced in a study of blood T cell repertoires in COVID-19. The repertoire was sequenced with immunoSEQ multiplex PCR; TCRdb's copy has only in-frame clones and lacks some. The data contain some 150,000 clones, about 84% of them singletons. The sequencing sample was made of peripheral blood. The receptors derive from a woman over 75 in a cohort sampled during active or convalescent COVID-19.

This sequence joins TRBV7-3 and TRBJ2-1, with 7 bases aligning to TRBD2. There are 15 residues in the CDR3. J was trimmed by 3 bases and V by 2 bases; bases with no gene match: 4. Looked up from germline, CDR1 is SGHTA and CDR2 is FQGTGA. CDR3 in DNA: TGTGCCAGCAGCTTATCACGGGGGGTCTACAATGAGCAGTTCTTC. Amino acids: CASSLSRGVYNEQFF.

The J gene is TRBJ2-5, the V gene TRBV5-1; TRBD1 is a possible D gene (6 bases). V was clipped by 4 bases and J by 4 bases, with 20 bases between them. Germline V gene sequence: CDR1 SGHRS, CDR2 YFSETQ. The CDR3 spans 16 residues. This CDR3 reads CASSTVGTRGGETQYF. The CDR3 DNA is TGCGCCAGCAGCACCGTAGGGACCCGAGGGGGAGAGACCCAGTACTTC.

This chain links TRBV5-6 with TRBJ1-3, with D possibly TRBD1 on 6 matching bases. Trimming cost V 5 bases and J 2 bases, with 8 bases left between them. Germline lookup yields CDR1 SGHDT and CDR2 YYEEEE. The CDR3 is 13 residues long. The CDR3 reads CASSRTAGNTIYF. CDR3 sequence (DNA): TGTGCCAGCAGTCGGACAGCTGGAAACACCATATATTTT.

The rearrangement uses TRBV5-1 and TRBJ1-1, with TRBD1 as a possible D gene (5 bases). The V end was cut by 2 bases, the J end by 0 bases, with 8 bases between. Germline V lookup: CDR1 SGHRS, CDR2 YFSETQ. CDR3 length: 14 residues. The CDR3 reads CASSFDSMNTEAFF. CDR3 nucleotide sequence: TGCGCCAGCAGCTTTGACAGCATGAACACTGAAGCTTTCTTT.

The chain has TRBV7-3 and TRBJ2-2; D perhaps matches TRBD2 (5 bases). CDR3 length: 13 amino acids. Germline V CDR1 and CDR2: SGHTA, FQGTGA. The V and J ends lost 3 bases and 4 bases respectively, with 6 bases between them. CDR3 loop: CASSFGVTGELFF. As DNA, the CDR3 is TGTGCCAGCAGCTTCGGGGTCACCGGGGAGCTGTTTTTT.

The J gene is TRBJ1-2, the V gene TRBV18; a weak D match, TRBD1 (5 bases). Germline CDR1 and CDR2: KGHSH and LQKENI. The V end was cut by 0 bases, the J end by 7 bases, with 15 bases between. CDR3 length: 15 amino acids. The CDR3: CASSPPGQAPGGYTF. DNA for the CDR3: TGTGCCAGCTCACCACCGGGGCAGGCCCCCGGTGGCTACACCTTC.

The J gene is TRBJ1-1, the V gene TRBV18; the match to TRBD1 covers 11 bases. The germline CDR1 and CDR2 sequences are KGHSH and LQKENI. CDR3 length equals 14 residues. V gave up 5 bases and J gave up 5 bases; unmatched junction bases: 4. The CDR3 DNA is TGTGCCAGCTCAGCGGACAGGGGGCGTACTGAAGCTTTCTTT. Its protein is CASSADRGRTEAFF.

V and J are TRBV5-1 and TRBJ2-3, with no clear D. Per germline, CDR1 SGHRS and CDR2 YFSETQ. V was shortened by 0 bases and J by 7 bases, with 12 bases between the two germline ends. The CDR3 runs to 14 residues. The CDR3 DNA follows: TGCGCCAGCAGCTTGGGGGCTCAACGGAATACGCAGTATTTT. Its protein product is CASSLGAQRNTQYF.

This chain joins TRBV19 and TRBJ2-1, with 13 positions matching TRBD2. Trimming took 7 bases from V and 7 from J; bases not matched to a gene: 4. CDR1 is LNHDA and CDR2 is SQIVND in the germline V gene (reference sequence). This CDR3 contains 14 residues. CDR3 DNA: TGTGCCAGTACGGGACTAGCGGGGATTAATGAGCAGTTCTTC. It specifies CASTGLAGINEQFF.

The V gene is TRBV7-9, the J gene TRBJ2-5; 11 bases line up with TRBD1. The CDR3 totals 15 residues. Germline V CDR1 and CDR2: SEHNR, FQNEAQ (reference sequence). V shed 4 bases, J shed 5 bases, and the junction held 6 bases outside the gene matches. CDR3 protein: CASSSGTGGMETQYF. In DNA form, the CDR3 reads TGTGCCAGCAGCTCCGGGACAGGGGGGATGGAGACCCAGTACTTC.